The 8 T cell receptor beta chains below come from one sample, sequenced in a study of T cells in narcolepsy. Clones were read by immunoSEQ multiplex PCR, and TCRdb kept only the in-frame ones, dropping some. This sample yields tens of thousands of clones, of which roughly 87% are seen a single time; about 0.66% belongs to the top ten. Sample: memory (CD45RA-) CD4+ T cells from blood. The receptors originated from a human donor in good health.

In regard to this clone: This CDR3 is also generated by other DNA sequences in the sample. The CDR3 here is CASRSTWGVYEQYF. The CDR3 DNA reads as TGTGCCAGCAGGTCAACGTGGGGAGTCTACGAGCAGTACTTC. The chain uses TRBV6-1 and TRBJ2-7, with TRBD2 as a possible D gene (5 bases). Trimming pared 6 bases from V and 3 bases from J, leaving 15 bases between. Germline values: CDR1 MNHNS, CDR2 SASEGT. This CDR3 spans 14 amino acids.

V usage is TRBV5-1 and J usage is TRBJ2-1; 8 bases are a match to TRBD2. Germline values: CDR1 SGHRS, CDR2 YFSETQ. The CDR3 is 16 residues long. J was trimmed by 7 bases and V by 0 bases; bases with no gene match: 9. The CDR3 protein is CASSLEAGRGENEQFF. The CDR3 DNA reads TGCGCCAGCAGCTTGGAGGCTGGGCGGGGGGAAAATGAGCAGTTCTTC.

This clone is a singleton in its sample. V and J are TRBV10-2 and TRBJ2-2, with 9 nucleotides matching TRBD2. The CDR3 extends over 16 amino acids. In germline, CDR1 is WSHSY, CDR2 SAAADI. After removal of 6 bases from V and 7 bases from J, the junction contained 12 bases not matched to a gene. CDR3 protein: CASRGGGAGYGGELFF. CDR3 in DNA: TGCGCCAGCAGGGGCGGGGGGGCCGGTTACGGCGGGGAGCTGTTTTTT.

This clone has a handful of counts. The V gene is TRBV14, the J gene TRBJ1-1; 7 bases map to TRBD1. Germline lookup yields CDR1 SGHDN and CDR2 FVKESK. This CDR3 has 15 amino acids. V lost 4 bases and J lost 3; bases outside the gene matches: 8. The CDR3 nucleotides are TGTGCCAGCAGCCTCATGACAGGGAGGGACACTGAAGCTTTCTTT. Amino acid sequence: CASSLMTGRDTEAFF.

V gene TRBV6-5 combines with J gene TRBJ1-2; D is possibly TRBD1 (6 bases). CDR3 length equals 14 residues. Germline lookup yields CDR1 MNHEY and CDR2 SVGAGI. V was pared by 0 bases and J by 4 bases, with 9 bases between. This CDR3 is CASSYSGRGYGYTF. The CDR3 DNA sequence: TGTGCCAGCAGTTACTCAGGCAGGGGCTATGGCTACACCTTC.

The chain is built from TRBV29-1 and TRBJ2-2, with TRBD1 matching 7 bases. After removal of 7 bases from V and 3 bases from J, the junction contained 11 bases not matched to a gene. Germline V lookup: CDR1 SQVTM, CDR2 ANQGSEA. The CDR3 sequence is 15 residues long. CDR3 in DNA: TGCAGCGGCCGAACAGGGGCCCTACACACCGGGGAGCTGTTTTTT. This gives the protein CSGRTGALHTGELFF.

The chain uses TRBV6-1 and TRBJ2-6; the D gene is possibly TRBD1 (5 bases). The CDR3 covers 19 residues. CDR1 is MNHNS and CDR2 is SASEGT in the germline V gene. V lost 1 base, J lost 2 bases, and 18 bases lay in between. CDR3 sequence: CASSEVWKGLAAGANVLTF. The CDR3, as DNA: TGTGCCAGCAGTGAAGTCTGGAAGGGGTTGGCAGCTGGGGCCAACGTCCTGACTTTC.

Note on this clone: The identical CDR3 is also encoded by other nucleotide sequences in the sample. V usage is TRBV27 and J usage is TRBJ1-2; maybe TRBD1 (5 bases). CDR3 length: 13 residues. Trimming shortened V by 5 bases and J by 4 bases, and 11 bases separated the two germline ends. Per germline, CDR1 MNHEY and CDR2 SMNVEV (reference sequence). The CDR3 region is CASSPSGGYGYTF. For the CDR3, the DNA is TGTGCCAGCAGTCCCTCGGGGGGCTATGGCTACACCTTC.